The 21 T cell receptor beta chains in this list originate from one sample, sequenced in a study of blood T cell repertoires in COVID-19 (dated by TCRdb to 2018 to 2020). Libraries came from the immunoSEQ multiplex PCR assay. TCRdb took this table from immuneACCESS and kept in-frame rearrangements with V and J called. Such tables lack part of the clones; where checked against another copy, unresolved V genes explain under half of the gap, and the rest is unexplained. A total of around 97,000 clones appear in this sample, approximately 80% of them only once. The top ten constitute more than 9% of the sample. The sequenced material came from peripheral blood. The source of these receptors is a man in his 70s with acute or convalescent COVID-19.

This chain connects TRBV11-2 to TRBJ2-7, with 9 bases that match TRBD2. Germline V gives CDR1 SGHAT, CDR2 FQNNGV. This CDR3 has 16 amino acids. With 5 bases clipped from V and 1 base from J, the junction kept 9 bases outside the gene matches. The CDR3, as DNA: TGTGCCAGCAGCAGTAGTAGCGGGAGCTTTTCCTACGAGCAGTACTTC. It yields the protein CASSSSSGSFSYEQYF.

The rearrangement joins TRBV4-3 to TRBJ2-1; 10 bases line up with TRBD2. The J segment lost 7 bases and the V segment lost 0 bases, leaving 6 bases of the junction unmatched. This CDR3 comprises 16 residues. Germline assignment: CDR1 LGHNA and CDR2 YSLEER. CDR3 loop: CASSQDGLAGVNEQFF. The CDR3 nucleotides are TGCGCCAGCAGCCAAGATGGCCTAGCGGGAGTTAATGAGCAGTTCTTC.

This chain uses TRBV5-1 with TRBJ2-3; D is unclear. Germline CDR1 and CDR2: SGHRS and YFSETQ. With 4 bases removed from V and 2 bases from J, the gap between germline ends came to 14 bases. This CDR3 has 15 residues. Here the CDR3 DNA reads TGCGCCAGCAGCGCCCAGCGAATTAACACAGATACGCAGTATTTT. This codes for CASSAQRINTDTQYF.

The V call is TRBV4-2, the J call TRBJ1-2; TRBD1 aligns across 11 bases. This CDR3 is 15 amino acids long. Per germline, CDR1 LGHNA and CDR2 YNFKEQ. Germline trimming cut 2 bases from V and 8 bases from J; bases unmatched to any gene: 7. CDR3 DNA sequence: TGTGCCAGCAGCCAACTTGGACAGGGGGCGCAGGGCTACACCTTC. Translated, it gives CASSQLGQGAQGYTF.

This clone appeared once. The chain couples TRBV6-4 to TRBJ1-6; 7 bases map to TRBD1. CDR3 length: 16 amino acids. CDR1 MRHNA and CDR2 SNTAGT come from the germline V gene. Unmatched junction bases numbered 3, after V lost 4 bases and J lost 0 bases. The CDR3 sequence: CASSADRSSYNSPLHF. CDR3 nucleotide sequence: TGTGCCAGCAGTGCGGACAGGAGCTCCTATAATTCACCCCTCCACTTT.

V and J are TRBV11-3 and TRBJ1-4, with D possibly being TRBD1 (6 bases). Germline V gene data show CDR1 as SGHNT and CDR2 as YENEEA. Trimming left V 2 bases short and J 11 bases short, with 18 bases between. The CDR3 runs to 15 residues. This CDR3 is CASSLLDRFKGKLFF. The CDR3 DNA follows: TGTGCCAGCAGCTTACTGGACAGATTTAAAGGTAAACTGTTTTTT.

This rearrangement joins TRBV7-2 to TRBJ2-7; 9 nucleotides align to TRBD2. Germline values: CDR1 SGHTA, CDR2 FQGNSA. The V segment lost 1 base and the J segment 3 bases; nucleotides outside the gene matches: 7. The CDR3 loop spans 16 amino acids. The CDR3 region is CASSLDSGSSHYEQYF. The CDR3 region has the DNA TGTGCCAGCAGCTTAGATAGCGGGAGCTCCCACTACGAGCAGTACTTC.

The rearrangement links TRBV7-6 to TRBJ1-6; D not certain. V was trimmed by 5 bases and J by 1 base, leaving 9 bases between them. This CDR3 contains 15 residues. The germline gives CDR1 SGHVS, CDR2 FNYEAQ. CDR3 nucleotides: TGTGCCAGCAGCGCCGCCGAGTCCTATAATTCACCCCTCCACTTT. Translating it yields CASSAAESYNSPLHF. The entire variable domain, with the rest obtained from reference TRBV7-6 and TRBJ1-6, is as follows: GAGVSQSPRYKVTKRGQDVALRCDPISGHVSLYWYRQALGQGPEFLTYFNYEAQQDKSGLPNDRFSAERPEGSISTLTIQRTEQRDSAMYRCASSAAESYNSPLHFGNGTRLTVT.

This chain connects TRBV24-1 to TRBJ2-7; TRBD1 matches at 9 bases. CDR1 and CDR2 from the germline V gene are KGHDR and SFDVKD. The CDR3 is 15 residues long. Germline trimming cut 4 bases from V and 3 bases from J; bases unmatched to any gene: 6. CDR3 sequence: CATSDPTTGGYEQYF. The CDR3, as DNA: TGTGCCACCAGTGACCCCACGACAGGGGGCTACGAGCAGTACTTC.

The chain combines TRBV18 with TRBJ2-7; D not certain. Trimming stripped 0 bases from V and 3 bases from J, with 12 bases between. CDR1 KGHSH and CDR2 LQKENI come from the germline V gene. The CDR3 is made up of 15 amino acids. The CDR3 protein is CASSPPSAGNYEQYF. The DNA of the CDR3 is TGTGCCAGCTCACCACCTTCCGCAGGTAACTACGAGCAGTACTTC.

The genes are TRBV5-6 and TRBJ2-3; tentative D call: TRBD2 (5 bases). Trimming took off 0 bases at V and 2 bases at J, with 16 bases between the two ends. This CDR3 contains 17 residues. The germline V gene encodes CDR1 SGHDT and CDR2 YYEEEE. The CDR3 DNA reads TGTGCCAGCAGCTTGGGGGTACAGCGGAGGATCACAGATACGCAGTATTTT. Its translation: CASSLGVQRRITDTQYF.

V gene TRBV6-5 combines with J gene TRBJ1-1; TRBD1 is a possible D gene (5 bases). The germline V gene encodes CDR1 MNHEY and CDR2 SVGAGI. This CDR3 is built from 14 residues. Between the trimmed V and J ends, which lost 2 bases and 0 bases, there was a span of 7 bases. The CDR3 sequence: CASSYRQMNTEAFF. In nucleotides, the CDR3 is TGTGCCAGCAGTTACAGACAGATGAACACTGAAGCTTTCTTT.

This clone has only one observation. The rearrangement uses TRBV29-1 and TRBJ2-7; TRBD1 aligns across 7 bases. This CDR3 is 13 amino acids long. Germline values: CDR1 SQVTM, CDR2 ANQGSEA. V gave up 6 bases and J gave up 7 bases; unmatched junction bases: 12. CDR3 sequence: CSVAPRGRGEQYF. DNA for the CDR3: TGCAGCGTAGCACCTAGGGGGCGCGGGGAGCAGTACTTC.

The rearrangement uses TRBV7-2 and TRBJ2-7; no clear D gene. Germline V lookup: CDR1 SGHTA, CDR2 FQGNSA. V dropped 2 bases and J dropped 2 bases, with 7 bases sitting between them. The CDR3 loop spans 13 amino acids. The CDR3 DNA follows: TGTGCCAGCAGCTTACTAGGAACCTACGAGCAGTACTTC. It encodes CASSLLGTYEQYF.

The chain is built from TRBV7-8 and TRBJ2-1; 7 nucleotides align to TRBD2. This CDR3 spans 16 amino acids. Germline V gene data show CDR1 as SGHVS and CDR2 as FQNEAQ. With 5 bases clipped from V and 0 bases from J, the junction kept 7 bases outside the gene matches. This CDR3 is CASSPPGGSSYNEQFF. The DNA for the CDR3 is TGTGCCAGCAGCCCCCCGGGCGGGAGCTCCTACAATGAGCAGTTCTTC.

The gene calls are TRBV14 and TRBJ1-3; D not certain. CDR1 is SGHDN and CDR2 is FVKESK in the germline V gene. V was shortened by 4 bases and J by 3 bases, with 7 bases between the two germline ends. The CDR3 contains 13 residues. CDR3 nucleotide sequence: TGTGCCAGCAGCCGACACGGTGGAAACACCATATATTTT. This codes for CASSRHGGNTIYF.

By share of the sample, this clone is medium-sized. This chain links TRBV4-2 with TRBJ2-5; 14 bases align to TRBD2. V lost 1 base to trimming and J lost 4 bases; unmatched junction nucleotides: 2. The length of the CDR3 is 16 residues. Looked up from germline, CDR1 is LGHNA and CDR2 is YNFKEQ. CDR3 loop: CASSQGLAGGPETQYF. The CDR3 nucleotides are TGTGCCAGCAGCCAAGGACTAGCGGGGGGGCCAGAGACCCAGTACTTC.

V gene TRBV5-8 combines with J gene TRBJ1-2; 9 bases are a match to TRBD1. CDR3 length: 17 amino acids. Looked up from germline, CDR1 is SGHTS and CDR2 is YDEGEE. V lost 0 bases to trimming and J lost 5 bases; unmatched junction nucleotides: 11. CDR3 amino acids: CASSLARTGAFGYGYTF. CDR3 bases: TGTGCCAGCAGCTTGGCCCGGACAGGGGCCTTCGGATATGGCTACACCTTC.

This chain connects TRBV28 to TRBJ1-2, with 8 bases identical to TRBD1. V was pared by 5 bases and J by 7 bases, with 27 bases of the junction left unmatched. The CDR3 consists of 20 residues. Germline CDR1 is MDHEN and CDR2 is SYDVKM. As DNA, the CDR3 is TGTGCCAGCAGTCCTAGGGGGACAGGAATTCGAGAGGGGCATCCGCGTGGCTACACCTTC. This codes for CASSPRGTGIREGHPRGYTF.

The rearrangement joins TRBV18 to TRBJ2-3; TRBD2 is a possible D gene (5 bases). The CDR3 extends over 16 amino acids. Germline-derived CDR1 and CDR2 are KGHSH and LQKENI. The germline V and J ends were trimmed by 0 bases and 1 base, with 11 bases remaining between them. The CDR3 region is CASSPPTGGGTDTQYF. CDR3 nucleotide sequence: TGTGCCAGCTCACCACCGACCGGAGGTGGCACAGATACGCAGTATTTT.

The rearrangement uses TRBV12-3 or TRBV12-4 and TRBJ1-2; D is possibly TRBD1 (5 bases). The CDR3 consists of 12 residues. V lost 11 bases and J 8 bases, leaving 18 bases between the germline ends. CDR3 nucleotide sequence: TGTGCCTCCAGTCCCGGGGGAGGAGGCTACACCTTC. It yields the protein CASSPGGGGYTF.